This TCR beta chain was recorded in a study of blood T cell repertoires in COVID-19. The overall study: T cells, B-cell-depleted T cells, or PBMCs provided the cDNA or gDNA that served as material.

Trimming stripped 5 bases from V and 3 bases from J, with 13 bases between. There are 15 residues in the CDR3. Per the germline V gene, CDR1 is SNHLY and CDR2 is FYNNEI. Original processing methods: The assay estimated nucleated cells by amplifying reference gene primers. Sequenced by immunoSEQ multiplex PCR; TCRdb stores in-frame clones only, minus some. The V and J calls and clone size are taken from that table; D and trimming were inferred from the DNA. The top ten clones hold over 3% of a sample with just over 150,000 clones, less than 85% of them seen once. The sample comprised peripheral blood. This clonotype originated in a human donor with acute or convalescent COVID-19. The donor label of this sample is uncertain. The chain links TRBV2 to TRBJ2-2; D is perhaps TRBD1 (6 bases). This CDR3 is CASSSSGQYTGELFF. The CDR3 DNA sequence: TGTGCCAGCAGTTCATCGGGACAATACACCGGGGAGCTGTTTTTT.